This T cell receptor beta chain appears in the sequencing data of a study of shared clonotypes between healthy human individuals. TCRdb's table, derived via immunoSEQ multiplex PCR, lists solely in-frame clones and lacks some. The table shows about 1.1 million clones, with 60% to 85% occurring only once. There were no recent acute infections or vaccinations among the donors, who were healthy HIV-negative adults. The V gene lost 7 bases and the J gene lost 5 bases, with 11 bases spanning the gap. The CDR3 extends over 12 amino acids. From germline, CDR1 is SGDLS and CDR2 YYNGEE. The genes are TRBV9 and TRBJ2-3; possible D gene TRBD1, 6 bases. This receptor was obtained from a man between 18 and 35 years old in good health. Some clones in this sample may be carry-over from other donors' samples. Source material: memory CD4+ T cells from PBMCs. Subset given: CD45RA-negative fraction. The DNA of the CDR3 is TGTGCCAGCGGCCAGGGGTTAGATACGCAGTATTTT. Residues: CASGQGLDTQYF.